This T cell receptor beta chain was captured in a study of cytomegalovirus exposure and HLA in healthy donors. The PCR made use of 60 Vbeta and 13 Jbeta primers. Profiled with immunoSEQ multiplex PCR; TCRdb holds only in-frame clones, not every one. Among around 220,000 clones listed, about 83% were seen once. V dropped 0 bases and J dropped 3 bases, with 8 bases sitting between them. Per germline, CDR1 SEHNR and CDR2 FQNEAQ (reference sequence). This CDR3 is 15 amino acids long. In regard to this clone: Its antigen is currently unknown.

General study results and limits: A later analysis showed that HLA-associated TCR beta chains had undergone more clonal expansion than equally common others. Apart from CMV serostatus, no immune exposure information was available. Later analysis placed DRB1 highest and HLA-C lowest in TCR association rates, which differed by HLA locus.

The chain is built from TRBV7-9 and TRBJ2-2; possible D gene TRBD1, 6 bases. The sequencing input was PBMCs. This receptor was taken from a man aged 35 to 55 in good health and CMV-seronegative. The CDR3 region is CASSLAGQYTGELFF. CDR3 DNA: TGTGCCAGCAGCTTAGCAGGACAGTACACCGGGGAGCTGTTTTTT.